This T cell receptor (beta chain) was recorded in a study of CD8+CD57+ T cells in acquired aplastic anemia. Overall study: When averaged, DNA from sorted CD4+ and CD8+ cells came to 3.2 ug.

In the case of this clonotype: Antigen unknown.

Trimming cost V 3 bases and J 2 bases, with 11 bases left between them. Germline lookup yields CDR1 WSHSY and CDR2 SAAADI. CDR3 length: 14 residues. Genomic DNA constituted the template upon which TCR beta VDJ and CDR3 profiling was performed. TCRdb recomputed calls from the reads with MiXCR, one row per CDR3 protein. The table has approximately 200,000 distinct CDR3 sequences, 61% seen once. General study findings and limits: With respect to CD8+ Simpson's diversity, patients and controls did not differ significantly. Patients had roughly 31 CD8+ CDR3 sequences in common with controls (the shared set).

The receptor's source is a human donor in good health. The chain is built from TRBV10-2 and TRBJ2-7; D uncertain. Sequencing input: sorted CD4+, CD8+, or CD8+CD57+ T cells (not recorded which) from PBMCs. This chain's CDR3 is CASSEVVETYEQYF. DNA for the CDR3: TGCGCCAGCAGTGAAGTAGTAGAGACCTACGAGCAGTACTTC.